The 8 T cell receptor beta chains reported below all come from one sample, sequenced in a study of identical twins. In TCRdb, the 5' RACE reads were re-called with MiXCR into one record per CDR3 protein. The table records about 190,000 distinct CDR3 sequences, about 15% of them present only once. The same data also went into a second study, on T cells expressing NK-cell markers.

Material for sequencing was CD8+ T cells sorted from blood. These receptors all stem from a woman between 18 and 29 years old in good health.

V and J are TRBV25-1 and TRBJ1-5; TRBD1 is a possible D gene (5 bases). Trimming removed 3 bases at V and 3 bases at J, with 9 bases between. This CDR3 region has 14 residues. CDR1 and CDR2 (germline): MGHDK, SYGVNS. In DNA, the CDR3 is TGTGCCAGCAGTGAGAGGGGTTACAATCAGCCCCAGCATTTT. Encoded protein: CASSERGYNQPQHF.

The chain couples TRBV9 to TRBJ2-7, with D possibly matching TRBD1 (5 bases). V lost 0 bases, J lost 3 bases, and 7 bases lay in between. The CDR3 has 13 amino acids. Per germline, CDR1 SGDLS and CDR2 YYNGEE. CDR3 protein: CASSVETDYEQYF. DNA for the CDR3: TGTGCCAGCAGCGTAGAGACAGACTACGAGCAGTACTTC.

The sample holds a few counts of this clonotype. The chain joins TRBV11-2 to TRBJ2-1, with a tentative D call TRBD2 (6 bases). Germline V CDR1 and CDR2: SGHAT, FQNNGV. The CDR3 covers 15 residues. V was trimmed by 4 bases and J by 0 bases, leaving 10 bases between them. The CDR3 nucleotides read TGTGCCAGCAGCTCCGGGAGTAGCTCCTACAATGAGCAGTTCTTC. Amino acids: CASSSGSSSYNEQFF.

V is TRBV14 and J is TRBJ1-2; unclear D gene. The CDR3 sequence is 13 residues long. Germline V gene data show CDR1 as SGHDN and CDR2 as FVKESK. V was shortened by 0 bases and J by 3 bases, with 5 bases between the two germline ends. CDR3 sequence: CASSQEPHYGYTF. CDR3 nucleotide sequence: TGTGCCAGCAGCCAAGAACCCCACTATGGCTACACCTTC.

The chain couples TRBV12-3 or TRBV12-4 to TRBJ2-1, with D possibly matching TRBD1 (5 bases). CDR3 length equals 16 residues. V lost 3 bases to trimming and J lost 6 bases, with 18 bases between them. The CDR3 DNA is TGTGCCAGCAGTTTGCCCGACAGTCTGGTGTCCAATGAGCAGTTCTTC. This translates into CASSLPDSLVSNEQFF.

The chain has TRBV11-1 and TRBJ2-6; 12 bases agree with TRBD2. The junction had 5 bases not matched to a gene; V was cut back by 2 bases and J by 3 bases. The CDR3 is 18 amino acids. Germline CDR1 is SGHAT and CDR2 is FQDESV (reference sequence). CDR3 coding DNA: TGTGCCAGCAGCTTATGGACTAGCGGGGAGTATGGGGCCAACGTCCTGACTTTC. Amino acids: CASSLWTSGEYGANVLTF.

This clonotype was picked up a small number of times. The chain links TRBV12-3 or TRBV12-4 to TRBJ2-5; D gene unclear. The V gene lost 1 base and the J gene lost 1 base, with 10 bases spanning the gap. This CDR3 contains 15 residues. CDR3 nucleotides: TGTGCCAGCAGTTTAGGGGGAACGTCCCAAGAGACCCAGTACTTC. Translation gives CASSLGGTSQETQYF.

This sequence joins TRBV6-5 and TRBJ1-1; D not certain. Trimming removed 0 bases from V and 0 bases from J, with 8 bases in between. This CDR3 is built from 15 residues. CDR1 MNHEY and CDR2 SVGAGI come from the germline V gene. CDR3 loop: CASSYSAVMNTEAFF. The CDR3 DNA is TGTGCCAGCAGTTACTCGGCCGTCATGAACACTGAAGCTTTCTTT.